Below, 2 T cell receptor beta chains from the same sample are listed, as sequenced in a study of T cell responses to AZD1222 COVID-19 vaccine. The table came from immunoSEQ multiplex PCR; TCRdb's copy has only in-frame clones and leaves some out. The sample contains under 150,000 clones, roughly 87% of which appear only once. Sample: peripheral blood, taken 28 days after the second AZD1222 dose. The receptors were gathered from an adult who received the AZD1222 COVID-19 vaccine.

This clone has a single count. This chain joins TRBV7-9 and TRBJ1-1; D is uncertain. The CDR3 length is 14 residues. CDR1 is SEHNR and CDR2 is FQNEAQ in the germline V gene (reference sequence). V lost 5 bases and J lost 3, with 13 bases in between. In DNA, the CDR3 is TGTGCCAGCAGCCAAGGCCGGGTACACACTGAAGCTTTCTTT. This codes for CASSQGRVHTEAFF. The full variable domain, with the rest looked up from reference TRBV7-9 and TRBJ1-1, is DTGVSQNPRHKITKRGQNVTFRCDPISEHNRLYWYRQTLGQGPEFLTYFQNEAQLEKSRLLSDRFSAERPKGSFSTLEIQRTEQGDSAMYLCASSQGRVHTEAFFGQGTRLTVV.

The chain is built from TRBV7-2 and TRBJ2-1, with D possibly TRBD1 on 5 matching bases. Looked up from germline, CDR1 is SGHTA and CDR2 is FQGNSA. V lost 3 bases and J 0 bases, leaving 9 bases between the germline ends. The CDR3 length is 15 residues. The CDR3, as DNA: TGTGCCAGCAGCTTCGACAGTAGCTCCTACAATGAGCAGTTCTTC. This gives the protein CASSFDSSSYNEQFF.